Listed here are 11 T cell receptor beta chains from one sample, sequenced in a study of blood T cell repertoires in COVID-19. TCRdb's table, derived via immunoSEQ multiplex PCR, lists solely in-frame clones and lacks some. The table has roughly 300,000 clones, about 88% seen once. The sequencing sample was made of PBMCs or T cells enriched from blood (not recorded which). The receptors were sampled from a woman aged 30 to 39 who had recovered from COVID-19.

The chain couples TRBV3-1 (or the pseudogene TRBV3-2) to TRBJ1-2; TRBD1 matches 10 bases. Germline V gene data show CDR1 as LGHDT and CDR2 as YNNKEL (reference sequence). Trimming took 3 bases from V and 13 from J; bases not matched to a gene: 11. The CDR3 has 14 amino acids. The CDR3 protein is CASSHYGTGVGITF. The CDR3 DNA follows: TGTGCCAGCAGCCATTACGGGACAGGGGTGGGCATCACCTTC.

The J gene is TRBJ1-1, the V gene TRBV5-1; D is perhaps TRBD1 (6 bases). The V gene's germline CDR1 is SGHRS and CDR2 YFSETQ. CDR3 length: 14 residues. V dropped 4 bases and J dropped 4 bases, with 14 bases sitting between them. CDR3 bases: TGCGCCAGCAGCCCGGACAGAAGGAGCACTGAAGCTTTCTTT. Residues: CASSPDRRSTEAFF.

The rearrangement links TRBV27 to TRBJ2-5; 7 bases are a match to TRBD1. The CDR3 consists of 14 residues. Unmatched junction bases numbered 9, after V lost 6 bases and J lost 5 bases. Germline values: CDR1 MNHEY, CDR2 SMNVEV (reference sequence). This CDR3 is CASSRDRVGETQYF. DNA of the CDR3: TGTGCCAGCAGCCGCGACAGGGTCGGGGAGACCCAGTACTTC.

This sequence joins TRBV19 and TRBJ1-1; D remains ambiguous. With 3 bases removed from V and 2 bases from J, the gap between germline ends came to 7 bases. The CDR3 totals 13 residues. CDR1 is LNHDA, CDR2 SQIVND, per germline (reference sequence). The CDR3 DNA is TGTGCCAGTAGTATGGTACATAACACTGAAGCTTTCTTT. Translating gives CASSMVHNTEAFF.

This clone was seen more than once but under ten times. This rearrangement joins TRBV7-2 to TRBJ2-1, with 7 bases matching TRBD2. The CDR3 has 16 amino acids. Looked up from germline, CDR1 is SGHTA and CDR2 is FQGNSA. Trimming took 0 bases from V and 7 from J; bases not matched to a gene: 9. CDR3 residues: CASSLAFRGGRNEQFF. The DNA of the CDR3 is TGTGCCAGCAGCTTAGCGTTCCGCGGGGGAAGGAATGAGCAGTTCTTC. Supplemented by reference TRBV7-2 and TRBJ2-1, the full variable domain reads GAGVSQSPSNKVTEKGKDVELRCDPISGHTALYWYRQSLGQGLEFLIYFQGNSAPDKSGLPSDRFSAERTGGSVSTLTIQRTQQEDSAVYLCASSLAFRGGRNEQFFGPGTRLTVL.

On this clone itself: Other DNA sequences in this specimen translate into the identical CDR3. The CDR3 reads CASSLGQANYGYTF. CDR3 coding DNA: TGTGCCAGCAGCTTGGGACAGGCGAACTATGGCTACACCTTC. The rearrangement uses TRBV7-8 and TRBJ1-2; the match to TRBD1 covers 8 bases. Germline V CDR1 and CDR2: SGHVS, FQNEAQ. V dropped 3 bases and J dropped 2; count of bases not matched to a gene: 2. The CDR3 totals 14 residues.

This clone was seen more than once but under ten times. CDR3 nucleotide sequence: TGTGCCAGCAGTTCAGGGTTCTATGGCTACACCTTC. Protein sequence: CASSSGFYGYTF. The rearrangement joins TRBV12-3 or TRBV12-4 to TRBJ1-2; possible D gene TRBD1, 5 bases. The CDR3 sequence is 12 residues long. Trimming left V 4 bases short and J 4 bases short, with 7 bases between.

The chain employs TRBV19 and TRBJ1-4; TRBD1 agrees at 10 bases. The CDR3 is 15 residues long. After removal of 2 bases from V and 8 bases from J, the junction contained 5 bases not matched to a gene. Germline V lookup: CDR1 LNHDA, CDR2 SQIVND (reference sequence). In DNA, the CDR3 is TGTGCCAGTAGTATACTCCGACAGGGGGCGGAAAAACTGTTTTTT. Translation gives CASSILRQGAEKLFF.

V is TRBV11-1 and J is TRBJ1-2, with TRBD1 identical over 7 bases. The CDR3 covers 13 residues. From germline, CDR1 is SGHAT and CDR2 FQDESV (reference sequence). Trimming at V came to 5 bases and at J to 5 bases, leaving 5 bases not matched to a gene. This chain's CDR3 is CASSEGQTYGYTF. The DNA of the CDR3 is TGTGCCAGCAGCGAGGGACAGACATATGGCTACACCTTC.

The gene calls are TRBV5-5 and TRBJ2-2, with 9 bases lining up with TRBD1. The CDR3 length is 15 residues. Germline CDR1 is SGHKS and CDR2 is YYEKEE (reference sequence). The ends lost 4 bases at V and 8 bases at J; junction bases unmatched: 9. As DNA, the CDR3 is TGTGCCAGCAGCCCGCCGGGACAGGGCGCTGGGGAGCTGTTTTTT. It translates to CASSPPGQGAGELFF.

The chain links TRBV13 to TRBJ1-4; D unresolved. Deletions cut 5 bases from V and 5 bases from J, with 9 bases between. The CDR3 is 13 residues long. Germline-derived CDR1 and CDR2 are PRHDT and FYEKMQ (reference sequence). CDR3 nucleotide sequence: TGTGCCAGCAGCCCCCGCCGGAATGAAAAACTGTTTTTT. Translating gives CASSPRRNEKLFF.